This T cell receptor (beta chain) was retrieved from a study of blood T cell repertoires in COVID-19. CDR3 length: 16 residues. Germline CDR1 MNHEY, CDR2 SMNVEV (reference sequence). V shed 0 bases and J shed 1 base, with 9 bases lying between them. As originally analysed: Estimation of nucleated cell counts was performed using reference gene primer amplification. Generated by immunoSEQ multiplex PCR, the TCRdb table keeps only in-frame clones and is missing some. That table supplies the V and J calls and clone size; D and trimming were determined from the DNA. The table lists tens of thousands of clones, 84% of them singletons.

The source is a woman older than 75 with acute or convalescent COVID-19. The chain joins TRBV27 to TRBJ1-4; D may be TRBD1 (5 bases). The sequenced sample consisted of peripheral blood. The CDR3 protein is CASSLSAGLTNEKLFF. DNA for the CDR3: TGTGCCAGCAGTTTATCCGCAGGGTTAACTAATGAAAAACTGTTTTTT.